There are a few counts of the clone carrying this TCR beta chain. Antigen: not known. It was 5'RACE with constant-segment primers that produced the TCR alpha and TCR beta cDNA libraries, which carried sample barcodes and UMIs. TCRdb passed the 5' RACE reads through MiXCR, listing each CDR3 protein once. The sample has 270,000 or so distinct CDR3 sequences, around 17% seen once; the top ten hold approximately 22%. The entry originates in a study of T-cell memory formation after mild COVID-19. About the study: In these data, TCR clusters were largely donor specific. Findings and caveats of the study: The study detected some responding clones in pre-infection memory, suggesting cross-reactive memory joined.

The CDR3 contains 17 residues. Germline V gene lookup returns CDR1 MDHEN and CDR2 SYDVKM. Trimming at V came to 7 bases and at J to 3 bases, leaving 8 bases not matched to a gene. This chain links TRBV28 with TRBJ2-3; 15 nucleotides align to TRBD2. The sample was PBMCs or a T cell subset sorted from them (not recorded which). This clonotype was obtained from a man aged 18 to 30 who had mild COVID-19 (a few samples of this study predate the infection). Cell type and time point are not known. The CDR3 DNA sequence: TGTGCCAGCAAACCGGGACTAGCGGGGGGAGGTACAGATACGCAGTATTTT. Amino acids: CASKPGLAGGGTDTQYF.